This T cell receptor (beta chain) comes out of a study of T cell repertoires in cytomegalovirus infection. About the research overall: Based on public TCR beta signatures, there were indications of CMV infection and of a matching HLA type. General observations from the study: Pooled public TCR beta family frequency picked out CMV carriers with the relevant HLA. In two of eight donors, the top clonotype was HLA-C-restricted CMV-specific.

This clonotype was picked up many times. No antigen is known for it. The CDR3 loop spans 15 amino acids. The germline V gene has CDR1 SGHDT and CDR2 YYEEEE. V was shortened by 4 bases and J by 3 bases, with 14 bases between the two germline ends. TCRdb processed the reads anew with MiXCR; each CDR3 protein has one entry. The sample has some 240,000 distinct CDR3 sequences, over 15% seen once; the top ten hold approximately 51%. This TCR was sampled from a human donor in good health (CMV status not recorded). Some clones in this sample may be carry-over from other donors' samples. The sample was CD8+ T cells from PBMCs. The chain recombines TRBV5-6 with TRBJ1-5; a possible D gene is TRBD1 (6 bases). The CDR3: CASSIGTNHNQPQHF. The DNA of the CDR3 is TGTGCCAGCAGCATCGGGACAAACCACAATCAGCCCCAGCATTTT.